The rows below give T cell receptor beta chains drawn from one sample of a study of beta chain features in type 1 diabetes. The data were produced by immunoSEQ multiplex PCR, yet TCRdb's version contains in-frame clones alone and is incomplete. The sample yields around 260,000 clones, about 20% seen once. Sequences were obtained from naive CD4+ T cells from blood. Receptors originate from a woman between 35 and 50 years old with type 1 diabetes. CDR3s include the opening cysteine and the closing phenylalanine or tryptophan. The order of the fields is CDR3 DNA, CDR3 protein, V gene, J gene, D gene, clone size. A D gene is named only where the DNA matches it firmly. Not every row has a clone size; where given, it reads once, few, many or a size class.

cdr3_nt: TGTGCCAGCAGTGTTGGTCAGTTCCAAGAGACCCAGTACTTC; cdr3_aa: CASSVGQFQETQYF; v_call: TRBV2; j_call: TRBJ2-5; d_call: -; clone_size: few
cdr3_nt: TGTGCCTGGAGTGGTGGAGAGCCAAGAGAGACCCAGTACTTC; cdr3_aa: CAWSGGEPRETQYF; v_call: TRBV30; j_call: TRBJ2-5; d_call: -; clone_size: -
cdr3_nt: TGCGCCAGCAGCTTGGGTTTCGGAGACTATGGCTACACCTTC; cdr3_aa: CASSLGFGDYGYTF; v_call: TRBV5-1; j_call: TRBJ1-2; d_call: -; clone_size: few
cdr3_nt: TGTGCCAGTAGTATAGCGCAGGGCCAGCCCCAGCATTTT; cdr3_aa: CASSIAQGQPQHF; v_call: TRBV19; j_call: TRBJ1-5; d_call: -; clone_size: -
cdr3_nt: TGTGCCAGCAGCCGATGGGGCAGGGGAGGGAGTAATGAGCAGTTCTTC; cdr3_aa: CASSRWGRGGSNEQFF; v_call: TRBV13; j_call: TRBJ2-1; d_call: -; clone_size: few
cdr3_nt: TGTGCCAGCAGCAGGGACAGTCTTTACACTGAAGCTTTCTTT; cdr3_aa: CASSRDSLYTEAFF; v_call: TRBV5-4; j_call: TRBJ1-1; d_call: TRBD1; clone_size: few
cdr3_nt: TGCGCCAGCAGCCAAGAAGATCGGGGTTTCACAGATACGCAGTATTTT; cdr3_aa: CASSQEDRGFTDTQYF; v_call: TRBV4-3; j_call: TRBJ2-3; d_call: -; clone_size: -
cdr3_nt: TGTGCCAGCTCACCACTCTCGTCCCCTAACGAGCAGTACTTC; cdr3_aa: CASSPLSSPNEQYF; v_call: TRBV18; j_call: TRBJ2-7; d_call: -; clone_size: -
cdr3_nt: TGTGCCAGCAGCTTGGGGAGGGGCTTCAGCTCCTACAATGAGCAGTTCTTC; cdr3_aa: CASSLGRGFSSYNEQFF; v_call: TRBV11-2; j_call: TRBJ2-1; d_call: TRBD2; clone_size: -
cdr3_nt: TGTGCCAGCAGTTGGGACAGGGGGCAGCCCCAGCATTTT; cdr3_aa: CASSWDRGQPQHF; v_call: TRBV6-5; j_call: TRBJ1-5; d_call: TRBD1; clone_size: few
cdr3_nt: TGCGCCAGCAGGGCCCTGGACAGCGCCTACGAGCAGTACTTC; cdr3_aa: CASRALDSAYEQYF; v_call: TRBV5-1; j_call: TRBJ2-7; d_call: -; clone_size: -
cdr3_nt: TGTGCCAGCTCACGAGATAGGGGCCTAGGCGACACTGAAGCTTTCTTT; cdr3_aa: CASSRDRGLGDTEAFF; v_call: TRBV18; j_call: TRBJ1-1; d_call: -; clone_size: -
cdr3_nt: TGTGCCAGCAGTTACTCGGACAGTTCCTACGAGCAGTACTTC; cdr3_aa: CASSYSDSSYEQYF; v_call: TRBV6-5; j_call: TRBJ2-7; d_call: -; clone_size: once
cdr3_nt: TGCGCCAGCAGCCAACGGGGGGGGGAGGTCAATGAGCAGTTCTTC; cdr3_aa: CASSQRGGEVNEQFF; v_call: TRBV4-3; j_call: TRBJ2-1; d_call: TRBD2; clone_size: few
cdr3_nt: TGTGCAGTTCGGGCTAGCGGGGTCGGCACAGATACGCAGTATTTT; cdr3_aa: CAVRASGVGTDTQYF; v_call: TRBV5-4; j_call: TRBJ2-3; d_call: TRBD2; clone_size: -
cdr3_nt: TGTGCCAGCAGCGCGGGACAGGCGGAGACTGAAGCTTTCTTT; cdr3_aa: CASSAGQAETEAFF; v_call: TRBV7-9; j_call: TRBJ1-1; d_call: TRBD1; clone_size: -
cdr3_nt: TGTGCCACCCGTAGAGATCAGCCCCAGCATTTT; cdr3_aa: CATRRDQPQHF; v_call: TRBV6-6; j_call: TRBJ1-5; d_call: -; clone_size: -
cdr3_nt: TGCGCCAGCAGCCAAGTGGTCCAGGGATCGTACGAGCAGTACTTC; cdr3_aa: CASSQVVQGSYEQYF; v_call: TRBV4-3; j_call: TRBJ2-7; d_call: -; clone_size: few
cdr3_nt: TGTGCCAGCAGGGGGACAGGGGGCACTGAAGCTTTCTTT; cdr3_aa: CASRGTGGTEAFF; v_call: TRBV7-9; j_call: TRBJ1-1; d_call: TRBD1; clone_size: -
cdr3_nt: TGTGCCAGCAGCTACGGAGAGGACAGCTCCTACAATGAGCAGTTCTTC; cdr3_aa: CASSYGEDSSYNEQFF; v_call: TRBV14; j_call: TRBJ2-1; d_call: -; clone_size: once
cdr3_nt: TGTGCCAGCAGCAAGACCGGGACAGGGGTTGACGAGCAGTACTTC; cdr3_aa: CASSKTGTGVDEQYF; v_call: TRBV7-9; j_call: TRBJ2-7; d_call: TRBD1; clone_size: few
cdr3_nt: TGTGCCAGCTCGGAAAAGGCGGGAGGCTCCTACAATGAGCAGTTCTTC; cdr3_aa: CASSEKAGGSYNEQFF; v_call: TRBV18; j_call: TRBJ2-1; d_call: TRBD2; clone_size: few
cdr3_nt: TGCAGCGTTGAGGCCTTTGGCACAGATACGCAGTATTTT; cdr3_aa: CSVEAFGTDTQYF; v_call: TRBV29-1; j_call: TRBJ2-3; d_call: -; clone_size: few
cdr3_nt: TGTGCTAGTGGCATCAGCGGGGGAGGAGAGACCCAGTACTTC; cdr3_aa: CASGISGGGETQYF; v_call: TRBV12-5; j_call: TRBJ2-5; d_call: TRBD2; clone_size: -
cdr3_nt: TGTGCCAGCTCGGGACTAGCCCCTGGTGCTGAGCAGTTCTTC; cdr3_aa: CASSGLAPGAEQFF; v_call: TRBV27; j_call: TRBJ2-1; d_call: TRBD2; clone_size: few
cdr3_nt: TGTGCCAGCAGTGACGGAGGGAACGACGAGCAGTACTTC; cdr3_aa: CASSDGGNDEQYF; v_call: TRBV2; j_call: TRBJ2-7; d_call: -; clone_size: few
cdr3_nt: TGTGCCAGCAGCTTAACGGACAGGGCGGGCTACGAGCAGTACTTC; cdr3_aa: CASSLTDRAGYEQYF; v_call: TRBV7-2; j_call: TRBJ2-7; d_call: TRBD1; clone_size: few
cdr3_nt: TGTGCCAGCAGTCCAGGGGATAATCAGCCCCAGCATTTT; cdr3_aa: CASSPGDNQPQHF; v_call: TRBV7-2; j_call: TRBJ1-5; d_call: -; clone_size: -
cdr3_nt: TGTGCCAGCAGTGACACAACAGGGGGCGGCTATGGCTACACCTTC; cdr3_aa: CASSDTTGGGYGYTF; v_call: TRBV6-6; j_call: TRBJ1-2; d_call: TRBD1; clone_size: -